What follows describes a single TCR beta chain. No cognate antigen has been identified for it. Per-nucleotide qualities are absent, and no much larger clonotype sits a single base away. Library preparation was by the immunoSEQ multiplex PCR assay. For the multiplex PCR, a mixture combining 60 forward primers for TCR Vbeta segments and 13 reverse primers for TCR Jbeta segments was used. A multiplex PCR assay on genomic DNA amplified the CDR3 region of rearranged TCR beta genes. On the Illumina HiSeq System, the amplified TCR beta libraries were sequenced as 87-base-pair reads. From the authors' description of their analysis: A later analysis tallied roughly 78 million unique TCR beta chains across the 700 or so repertoires, and about 12 million of those chains were shared by two or more donors. Raw reads were error-corrected and collapsed into unique sequences with a nearest-neighbor algorithm that merged closely related sequences to remove PCR and sequencing errors. V, D and J gene segments were assigned by aligning CDR3 sequences to IMGT reference sequences. For a sequence to be retained, a match of at least six nucleotides was required to both a V gene segment and a J gene segment. A rearrangement counted as productive if the CDR3 had no stop codons and remained in frame with V and J, and every other rearrangement counted as non-productive. Following IMGT convention, CDR3 was defined as the stretch from the second conserved V-encoded cysteine to the conserved J-encoded phenylalanine. Sequences without an unambiguous match to a single V gene segment were excluded from the earlier analysis of a few hundred of the donors. In an earlier analysis of 500 to 750 of the donors, V segments were called functional above 56.7% productive rearrangements and were called segregating when the between-donor standard deviation exceeded 5%. A statistical classification framework was built for diagnosing cytomegalovirus status from the catalog of TCR beta chain sequences. A later analysis assigned V and J genes by comparing TCR nucleotide sequences with IMGT/GENE-DB human TR gene sequences. The TCRdist pipeline was used in a later analysis to assign CDR3 sequences and most-parsimonious VDJ recombination scenarios. A later analysis defined each TCR beta chain by its CDR3 amino acid sequence plus V-gene family, and excluded reads lacking a unique V-gene family. A later analysis removed 550 to 700 highly shared, low-generation-probability nucleotide sequences to deal with suspected cross-contamination and a sequencing artifact. For each public chain, a later analysis derived a clonal expansion index from normalized ranks of inferred template counts within each repertoire. A later analysis computed generation probabilities with a VDJ recombination model fitted to out-of-frame rearrangements, and checked the results against IGoR. In a later analysis, hypergeometric tests were used to score TCR-TCR, TCR-HLA and TCR-CMV co-occurrence, with a repertoire-size bias correction applied to TCR pairs. False discovery rates were estimated in a later analysis by permuting HLA or CMV assignments 20 times. In a later analysis, co-occurring TCRs were grouped using DBSCAN, with TCRdist sequence similarity added in when clustering inside HLA-allele-positive subsets. Co-occurrence clustering excluded repertoires with fewer than 30,000 or more than 120,000 public chains, plus five with anomalous nucleotide sharing. TCRdb took this table from immuneACCESS and kept in-frame rearrangements with V and J called. Such tables lack part of the clones; where checked against another copy, unresolved V genes explain under half of the gap, and the rest is unexplained. V, J and clone size derive from that table, while D and trimming were established from the DNA sequence. The sample table records about 130,000 clones; about 15% of these occur just once. The ten largest clonotypes hold approximately 2.9% of the sample.

Taken from the germline V gene, the CDR1 and CDR2 loops are MNHEY and SVGAGI. V drops 5 bases and J drops 5 bases, leaving 19 bases in between. The CDR3 holds 15 amino acids from the cysteine to the phenylalanine. Only the CDR3 region is kept as DNA, spanning 45 bases read in frame from base 1. This sample is drawn from a study of cytomegalovirus exposure and HLA in healthy donors (TCRdb year 2017). Looking at the study overall: According to an earlier analysis of around 600 of the donors, roughly 180 million T cells yielded roughly 110 million unique TCR beta sequences and less than 300 Gb of sequence data. A later genetic analysis used genome-wide SNP genotypes for about 55% of the 666 donors, treating that subset as a discovery cohort. Four or five DR-DQ haplotypes were handled as single units for association and clustering, since linkage in the cohort was strong. The aim of the study was to test whether cataloging public T cell receptors could identify signatures of past pathogen exposure. Using immunosequencing, the study profiled T cell repertoires from fewer than 700 subjects and related those repertoires to cytomegalovirus serostatus. Rather than drawing on any new phenotypic data, the later analysis identified candidate immune exposures from TCR beta sequences and the way those sequences occurred across donors. In an earlier analysis of about 590 of the donors, high-throughput TCR beta sequencing was used to judge whether each TCR beta V gene segment behaved as functional or pseudogenic. High-throughput TCR immunosequencing, statistical association of individual TCRs with disease status, and machine learning were combined to predict cytomegalovirus infection status. The genetic ancestry cluster associated with self-reported Caucasian donors included 81% of the roughly 360 genotyped donors. Every discovery cohort repertoire had been produced on one sequencing platform. To study patterns of TCR occurrence, a later analysis re-analyzed previously published TCR beta repertoires from 600 to 750 donors and added high-resolution HLA genotyping. An early release covering roughly 640 HLA-typed donors comprised approximately 300 gigabases of sequencing data and 65 million to 100 million unique TCR sequences. Among 300 to 450 genotyped donors of the cohort, an average of about 240,000 unique TCR beta nucleotide sequences were sequenced per donor, 15% to 20% of them non-productive. Along with the approximately 700-subject first cohort, a separate validation cohort of over 90 different subjects was used. HLA typing included class I and class II loci at four-digit resolution. The number of donors typed differed by locus, with roughly 620-640 for A, B, C, DRB1 and DQB1, approximately 500 for DQA1, about 610 for DPA1, and around 460 for DPB1. Donor age, sex, ethnicity and CMV serostatus were compiled together with the repertoire data. The full study reports these points: Across donors, most TCR sequences were observed very rarely, whereas some public TCRs were present in many individuals. A further reported finding was that TCR beta sequences accurately predicted the HLA-A and HLA-B alleles for most subjects in the first cohort. The presence/absence analyses assumed that sequencing depth was roughly uniform across donors, and that assumption may not be true. A later genetic analysis reported fewer N-insertions in productive TCRs among donors in an Asian-associated ancestry cluster than the roughly 700-donor mean. The only immune exposure information available for the cohort was CMV serostatus. Only TCR beta chains were sequenced in this cohort, and the absence of alpha or paired-chain data limited detectable features. According to a later analysis, most CMV-associated TCR beta chains appeared to be HLA-restricted, and the HLA associations seemed to be driven largely by CMV exposure. The classifier was reported to diagnose cytomegalovirus status with high specificity and sensitivity in both the original cohort and the validation cohort. In a later analysis, HLA-associated TCR beta chains were found to be more clonally expanded and to have lower generation probabilities than equally common non-associated chains. In a later analysis, the rate of TCR association differed among HLA loci, with DRB1 alleles having the most associated TCRs and HLA-C alleles having the fewest. In an earlier analysis of around 500 of the donors, most TCR beta V segments appeared in productive rearrangements about 87% or about 30% of the time, broadly matching IMGT annotations. Some IMGT-functional V segments, including TRBV6-2 and TRBV6-3, could not be distinguished by the 87-base-pair reads and were therefore excluded. Because counts were too low, seventeen rarely observed V segments, including chromosome 9 orphons, were left out of the earlier analysis of several hundred of the donors. According to a later analysis, parvovirus B19, influenza, CMV and Epstein-Barr virus appeared linked to several top co-occurrence clusters. The authors suggested that the approach could potentially be extended to other disease states and immunological phenotypes. Assigning TCR associations to individual alleles was difficult when HLA alleles, especially DR and DQ, strongly co-occurred. Linkage disequilibrium might explain the correlated functional status among segregating V segments, but an unknown experimental factor could not be excluded. In vitro tests confirmed that a few of the cytomegalovirus-associated TCR beta chains recognize cytomegalovirus antigens. At a false discovery rate of 0.05, a later analysis linked 15,000 to 20,000 TCR beta sequences to specific HLA alleles. In a later genetic analysis, a missense DCLRE1C variant was associated with V-gene and J-gene trimming of TCR beta chains, and the association was replicated in an independent cohort. A group of highly shared sequence variants was considered likely to be a technical artifact of the sequencing pipeline. Because HLA typing was unavailable for some donors at each locus, only the typed subset was used in association tests. The study gave a list of about 170 TCR beta chains associated with cytomegalovirus.

The cohort consisted of some 730 healthy bone marrow donors. At the time of sampling, all cohort members were nominally healthy, though unrecorded immune exposures were likely present. The donor tested CMV seropositive, placing the donor among the roughly 300 seropositive members of the cohort. A peripheral blood sample was collected from each donor, and TCR beta sequencing was performed on peripheral blood mononuclear cells. The Qiagen DNeasy Blood Extraction Kit was used to extract genomic DNA from the blood cell samples. Recombination linked TRBV6-5 to TRBJ2-7; the D gene assignment is ambiguous. The sequencing input was PBMCs. The sequence came from a female donor in good health and CMV-seropositive. The CDR3 in this case is CASSHPSIPTHEQYF. The nucleotide sequence is given as TGTGCCAGCAGTCATCCCTCCATTCCTACCCACGAGCAGTACTTC.